The source of this T cell receptor (beta chain) is a study of shared clonotypes between healthy human individuals. The study's findings and limits: Rarefaction revealed incomplete sorted-subset sequencing despite large depth.

It was CD45RO-negative cells, positively selected for CCR7, that made up naive CD8 cells, with terminally differentiated effector memory CD45RA+ cells excluded. Donors were healthy HIV-negative adults without recent acute infections or vaccinations. The donors were all Caucasian adults (living in Nashville, Tennessee). Trimming removed 5 bases at V and 2 bases at J, with 16 bases between. Germline CDR1 SGHTA, CDR2 FQGNSA. The CDR3 length is 15 residues. As for this clone: Antigen unknown.

Template for every sorted-subset replicate PCR totaled about 0.2 ug DNA, roughly 30,000 T cell genomes. Profiled with immunoSEQ multiplex PCR; TCRdb holds only in-frame clones, not every one. The data contain some 2.1 million clones, 93% of them singletons. The receptor comes from a man aged 18 to 30 in good health. Some clones in this sample may be carry-over from other donors' samples. Sequenced input: naive CD8+ T cells from PBMCs. This rearrangement joins TRBV7-2 to TRBJ2-7; D unresolved. The CDR3 nucleotides read TGTGCCAGCAGCCCCGGTTATGGCCTAGCCTACGAGCAGTACTTC. This gives the protein CASSPGYGLAYEQYF. Drawing the rest from reference TRBV7-2 and TRBJ2-7, the complete variable domain is GAGVSQSPSNKVTEKGKDVELRCDPISGHTALYWYRQSLGQGLEFLIYFQGNSAPDKSGLPSDRFSAERTGGSVSTLTIQRTQQEDSAVYLCASSPGYGLAYEQYFGPGTRLTVT.